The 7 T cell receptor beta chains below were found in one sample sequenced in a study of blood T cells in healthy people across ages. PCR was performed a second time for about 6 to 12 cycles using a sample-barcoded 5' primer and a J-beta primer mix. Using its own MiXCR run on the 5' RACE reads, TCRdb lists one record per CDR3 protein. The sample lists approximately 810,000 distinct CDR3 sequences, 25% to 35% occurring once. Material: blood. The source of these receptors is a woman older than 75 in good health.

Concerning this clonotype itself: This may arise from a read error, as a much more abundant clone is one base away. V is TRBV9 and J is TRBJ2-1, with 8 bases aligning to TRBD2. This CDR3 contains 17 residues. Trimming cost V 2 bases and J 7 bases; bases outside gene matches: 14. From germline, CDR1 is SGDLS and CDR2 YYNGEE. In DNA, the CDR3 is TGTGCCAGCAGCGTCCAAGCAACTAACGGGGGGGCGAATGAGCAGTTCTTC. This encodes CASSVQATNGGANEQFF.

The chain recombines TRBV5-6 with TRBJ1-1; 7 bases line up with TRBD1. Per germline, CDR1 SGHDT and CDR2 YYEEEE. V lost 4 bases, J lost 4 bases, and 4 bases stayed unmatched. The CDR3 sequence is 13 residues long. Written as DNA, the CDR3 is TGTGCCAGCAGCCAGGGGACAGTCACTGAAGCTTTCTTT. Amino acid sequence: CASSQGTVTEAFF.

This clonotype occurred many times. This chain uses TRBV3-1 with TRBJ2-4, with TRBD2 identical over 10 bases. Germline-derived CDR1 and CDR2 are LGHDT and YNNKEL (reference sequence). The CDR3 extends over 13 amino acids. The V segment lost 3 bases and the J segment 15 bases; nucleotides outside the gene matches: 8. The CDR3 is CASSQSLAGEGYF. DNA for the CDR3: TGTGCCAGCAGCCAGAGCCTAGCGGGGGAGGGGTACTTC.

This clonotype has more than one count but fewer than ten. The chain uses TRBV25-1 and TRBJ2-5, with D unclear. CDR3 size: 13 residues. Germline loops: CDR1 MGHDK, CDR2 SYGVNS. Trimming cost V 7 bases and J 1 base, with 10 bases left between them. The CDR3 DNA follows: TGTGCCAGCATCAACGGTCTCCAAGAGACCCAGTACTTC. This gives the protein CASINGLQETQYF.

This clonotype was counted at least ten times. CDR3 sequence reads: CASSSGQGGFHEQYF. For the CDR3, the DNA is TGTGCCAGCAGCTCCGGACAGGGAGGGTTCCACGAGCAGTACTTC. The chain employs TRBV7-9 and TRBJ2-7; TRBD1 is a possible D gene (8 bases). V lost 4 bases to trimming and J lost 5 bases, with 18 bases between them. From germline, CDR1 is SEHNR and CDR2 FQNEAQ (reference sequence). This CDR3 contains 15 residues.

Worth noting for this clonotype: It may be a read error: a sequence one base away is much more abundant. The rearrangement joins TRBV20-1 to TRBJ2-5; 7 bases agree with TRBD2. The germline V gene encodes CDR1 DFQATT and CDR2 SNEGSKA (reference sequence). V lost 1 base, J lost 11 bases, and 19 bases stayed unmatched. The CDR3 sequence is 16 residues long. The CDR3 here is CSARVYSGGSYNEQYF. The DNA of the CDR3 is TGCAGTGCTAGAGTCTACTCGGGGGGATCGTACAATGAGCAGTACTTC.

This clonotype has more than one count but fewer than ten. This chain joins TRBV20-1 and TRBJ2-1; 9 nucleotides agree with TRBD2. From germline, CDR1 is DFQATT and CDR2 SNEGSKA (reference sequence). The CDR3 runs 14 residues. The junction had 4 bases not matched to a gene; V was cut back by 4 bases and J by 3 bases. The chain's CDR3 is CSAIERGVYNEQFF. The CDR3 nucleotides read TGCAGTGCTATCGAGCGGGGGGTCTACAATGAGCAGTTCTTC.